This is a list of T cell receptor beta chains from one sample in a study of T cell repertoires in cytomegalovirus infection. Their specific antigens are unknown. Via MiXCR, TCRdb re-called the reads, giving one row per CDR3 protein. Of 750,000 to 950,000 distinct CDR3 sequences in the sample, roughly 29% are singletons; the top ten hold 10% to 15%. The sequencing here drew on cultured CD8+ T cells from PBMCs, taken from culture after CMV antigen stimulation. Receptors originate from a human donor in good health (CMV status not recorded). Some clones in this sample may be carry-over from other donors' samples. The CDR3 runs from the conserved cysteine through the conserved F or W. D genes are given only for firm matches. For some rows the clone size is stated as once, few or many, or as a class when expanded; others skip it.

v_call,j_call,clone_size,d_call,cdr3_aa,cdr3_nt
TRBV19,TRBJ1-1,.,TRBD1,CASRGQRTNTEAFF,TGTGCCAGTAGGGGACAGCGTACAAACACTGAAGCTTTCTTT
TRBV14,TRBJ2-6,.,.,CASSQFLAGIDAGNVLTF,TGTGCCAGCAGCCAGTTCCTGGCAGGGATAGATGCGGGCAACGTCCTGACTTTC
TRBV12-3/TRBV12-4,TRBJ1-1,many,.,CASSLGRFTEAFF,TGTGCCAGCAGTTTAGGTAGATTTACTGAAGCTTTCTTT
TRBV7-8,TRBJ2-2,many,TRBD1,CASSTVIRGQDTGELFF,TGTGCCAGCAGCACCGTTATCAGGGGGCAGGACACCGGGGAGCTGTTTTTT
TRBV12-3/TRBV12-4,TRBJ1-1,few,.,CASSYPMRF,TGTGCCAGCAGTTACCCTATGCGCTTT
TRBV7-9,TRBJ1-4,few,.,CASSLVDHVQAIREKLFF,TGTGCCAGCAGCTTAGTGGACCATGTTCAGGCGATAAGGGAAAAACTGTTTTTT
TRBV6-5,TRBJ2-3,few,TRBD2,CASSYGISGGTTDTQYF,TGTGCCAGCAGTTACGGTATTAGCGGGGGGACCACAGATACGCAGTATTTT
TRBV3-1,TRBJ1-4,few,.,CASSQVKAVFVDATNEKLFF,TGTGCCAGCAGCCAAGTTAAAGCTGTATTCGTGGACGCAACTAATGAAAAACTGTTTTTT
TRBV7-9,TRBJ2-5,many,.,CASSPRTETQYF,TGTGCCAGCAGCCCGCGAACGGAGACCCAGTACTTC
TRBV28,TRBJ2-3,.,TRBD1,CASRTGVGTDTQYF,TGTGCCAGCAGGACAGGGGTAGGCACAGATACGCAGTATTTT
TRBV24-1,TRBJ2-2,.,TRBD1,CATSEPGQLNTGELFF,TGTGCCACCAGTGAACCGGGACAGCTGAACACCGGGGAGCTGTTTTTT
TRBV7-9,TRBJ2-5,few,.,CASISGASQETQYF,TGTGCCAGCATATCTGGGGCAAGCCAAGAGACCCAGTACTTC
TRBV4-2,TRBJ2-2,few,TRBD2,CASSQGGLAGGTGELFF,TGTGCCAGCAGCCAGGGCGGACTAGCGGGGGGCACCGGGGAGCTGTTTTTT
TRBV7-6,TRBJ1-1,few,.,CASSRGEEAFF,TGTGCCAGCAGCCGGGGGGAAGAAGCTTTCTTT
TRBV6-5,TRBJ2-1,few,.,CASSYSPRGAQRYNEQFF,TGTGCCAGCAGTTACTCGCCCAGGGGGGCCCAACGTTACAATGAGCAGTTCTTC
TRBV7-9,TRBJ1-2,few,.,CASTLDRVDSFYGYTF,TGTGCCAGCACCCTTGACCGGGTAGACAGTTTTTATGGCTACACCTTC
TRBV19,TRBJ2-1,.,TRBD2,CASSIAPGLAGSNEQFF,TGTGCCAGTAGTATAGCCCCGGGACTAGCGGGGAGCAATGAGCAGTTCTTC
TRBV27,TRBJ2-3,few,TRBD2,CASIGGGPDTDTQYF,TGTGCCAGCATTGGCGGGGGGCCCGACACAGATACGCAGTATTTT
TRBV7-9,TRBJ1-2,many,.,CASSGQTNYGYTF,TGTGCCAGCAGCGGACAGACTAACTATGGCTACACCTTC
TRBV11-2,TRBJ2-5,.,TRBD1,CASSLIWTGGETQYF,TGTGCCAGCAGCTTAATATGGACAGGGGGAGAGACCCAGTACTTC
TRBV6-2/TRBV6-3,TRBJ2-7,.,.,CASSRFPGATYEQYF,TGTGCCAGCAGCAGGTTCCCCGGGGCGACCTACGAGCAGTACTTC
TRBV25-1,TRBJ2-7,.,.,CASSADGYEQYF,TGTGCCAGCAGTGCTGACGGGTACGAGCAGTACTTC
TRBV7-3,TRBJ2-2,.,.,CASSKREPSNTGELFF,TGTGCCAGCAGCAAGCGAGAGCCCTCGAACACCGGGGAGCTGTTTTTT
TRBV27,TRBJ2-5,many,TRBD1,CASSPRDRYQETQYF,TGTGCCAGCAGCCCTCGGGACAGGTACCAAGAGACCCAGTACTTC
TRBV18,TRBJ2-1,.,TRBD1,CASSVGTVYNEQFF,TGTGCCAGCTCTGTCGGGACAGTCTACAATGAGCAGTTCTTC
TRBV7-3,TRBJ2-1,many,.,CASSPSSRGLYNEQFF,TGTGCCAGCAGCCCGTCTAGTAGAGGCCTATACAATGAGCAGTTCTTC
TRBV19,TRBJ1-1,once,.,CASSMFGWRDTEAFF,TGTGCCAGTAGTATGTTTGGGTGGCGGGACACTGAAGCTTTCTTT
TRBV10-3,TRBJ2-2,many,.,CAIRYRSTGELFF,TGTGCCATCAGGTACAGGAGTACCGGGGAGCTGTTTTTT
TRBV5-1,TRBJ2-3,.,TRBD2,CASRRAGGVADTQYF,TGCGCCAGCAGACGAGCGGGGGGTGTGGCAGATACGCAGTATTTT
TRBV7-9,TRBJ2-3,.,.,CASRVSATDTQYF,TGTGCCAGCAGGGTTTCAGCCACAGATACGCAGTATTTT
TRBV19,TRBJ1-1,.,.,CASRPFSYTEAFF,TGTGCCAGTAGACCGTTTTCGTACACTGAAGCTTTCTTT
TRBV2,TRBJ2-1,.,TRBD1,CASTDRESSYNEQFF,TGTGCCAGCACCGACAGGGAGAGCTCCTACAATGAGCAGTTCTTC
TRBV18,TRBJ2-7,few,.,CASSPNSAYEQYF,TGTGCCAGCTCACCAAACTCGGCCTACGAGCAGTACTTC
TRBV6-5,TRBJ1-1,many,.,CASSYGTNTEAFF,TGTGCCAGCAGTTATGGGACGAACACTGAAGCTTTCTTT
TRBV2,TRBJ1-2,.,TRBD1,CASSEVSGRGGDGYTF,TGTGCCAGCAGTGAAGTTTCTGGTCGAGGGGGCGACGGCTACACCTTC
TRBV20-1,TRBJ1-4,.,.,CSAGWTNEKLFF,TGCAGCGCAGGGTGGACTAATGAAAAACTGTTTTTT
TRBV19,TRBJ1-3,.,.,CARPGGPYGNTIYF,TGTGCCAGGCCGGGGGGGCCCTACGGAAACACCATATATTTT
TRBV7-9,TRBJ2-2,.,.,CASSKYRPENTGELFF,TGTGCCAGCAGCAAATATCGGCCAGAGAACACCGGGGAGCTGTTTTTT
TRBV7-9,TRBJ2-2,few,TRBD1,CASSLAPRGPGTGELFF,TGTGCCAGCAGCTTAGCCCCCAGGGGGCCGGGCACCGGGGAGCTGTTTTTT
TRBV20-1,TRBJ2-1,.,TRBD1,CSARQHRGPYNEQSF,TGCAGTGCTAGACAGCACAGGGGGCCATACAATGAGCAGTCCTTC
TRBV12-5,TRBJ1-5,few,.,CASEMGIPPQHF,TGTGCTAGTGAAATGGGGATCCCGCCCCAGCATTTT
TRBV29-1,TRBJ2-1,.,TRBD2,CSVGGAGVSYNEQFF,TGCAGCGTTGGGGGAGCGGGGGTCTCCTACAATGAGCAGTTCTTC
TRBV2,TRBJ1-5,.,TRBD1,CASSERAGGRPQHF,TGTGCCAGCAGTGAAAGGGCAGGGGGACGGCCCCAGCATTTT
TRBV7-6,TRBJ1-5,few,TRBD1,CASGTGGEDQPQHF,TGTGCCAGCGGCACAGGGGGCGAAGATCAGCCCCAGCATTTT
TRBV11-2,TRBJ1-1,few,.,CASSPTAGAGTEAFF,TGTGCCAGCAGCCCTACCGCAGGGGCGGGCACTGAAGCTTTCTTT